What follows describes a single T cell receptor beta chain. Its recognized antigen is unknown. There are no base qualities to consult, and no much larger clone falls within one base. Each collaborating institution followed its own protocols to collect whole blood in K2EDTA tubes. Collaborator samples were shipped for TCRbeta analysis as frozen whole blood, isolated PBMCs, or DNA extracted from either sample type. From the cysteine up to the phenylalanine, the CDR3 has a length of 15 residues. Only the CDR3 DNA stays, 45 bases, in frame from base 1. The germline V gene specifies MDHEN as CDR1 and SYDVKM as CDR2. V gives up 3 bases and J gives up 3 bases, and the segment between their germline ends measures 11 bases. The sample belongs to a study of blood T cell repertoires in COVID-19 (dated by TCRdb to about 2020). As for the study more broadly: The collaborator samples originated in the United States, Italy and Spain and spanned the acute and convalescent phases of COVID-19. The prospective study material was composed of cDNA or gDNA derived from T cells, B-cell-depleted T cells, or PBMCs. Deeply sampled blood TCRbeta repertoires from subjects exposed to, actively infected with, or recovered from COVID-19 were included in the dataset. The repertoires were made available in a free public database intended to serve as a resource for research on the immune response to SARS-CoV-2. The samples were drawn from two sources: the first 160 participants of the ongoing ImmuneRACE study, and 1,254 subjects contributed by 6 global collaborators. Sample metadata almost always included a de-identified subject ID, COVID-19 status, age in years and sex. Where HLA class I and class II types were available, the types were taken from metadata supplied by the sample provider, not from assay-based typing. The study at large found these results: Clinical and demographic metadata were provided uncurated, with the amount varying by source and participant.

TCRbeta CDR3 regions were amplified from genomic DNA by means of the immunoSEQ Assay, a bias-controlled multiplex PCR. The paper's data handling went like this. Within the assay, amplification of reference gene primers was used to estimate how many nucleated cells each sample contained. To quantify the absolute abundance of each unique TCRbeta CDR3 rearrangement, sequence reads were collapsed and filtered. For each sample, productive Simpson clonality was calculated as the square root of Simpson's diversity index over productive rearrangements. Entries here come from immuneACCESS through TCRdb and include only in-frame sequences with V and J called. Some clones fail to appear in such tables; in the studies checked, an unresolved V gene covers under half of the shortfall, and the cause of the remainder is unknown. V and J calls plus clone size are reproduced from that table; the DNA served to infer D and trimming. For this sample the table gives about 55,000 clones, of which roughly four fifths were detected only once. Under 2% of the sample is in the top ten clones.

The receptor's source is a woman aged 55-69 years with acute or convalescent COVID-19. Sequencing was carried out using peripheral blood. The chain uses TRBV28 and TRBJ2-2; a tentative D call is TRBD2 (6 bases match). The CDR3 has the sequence CASSFREPHTGELFF. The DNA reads TGTGCCAGCAGTTTTCGGGAGCCCCACACCGGGGAGCTGTTTTTT.